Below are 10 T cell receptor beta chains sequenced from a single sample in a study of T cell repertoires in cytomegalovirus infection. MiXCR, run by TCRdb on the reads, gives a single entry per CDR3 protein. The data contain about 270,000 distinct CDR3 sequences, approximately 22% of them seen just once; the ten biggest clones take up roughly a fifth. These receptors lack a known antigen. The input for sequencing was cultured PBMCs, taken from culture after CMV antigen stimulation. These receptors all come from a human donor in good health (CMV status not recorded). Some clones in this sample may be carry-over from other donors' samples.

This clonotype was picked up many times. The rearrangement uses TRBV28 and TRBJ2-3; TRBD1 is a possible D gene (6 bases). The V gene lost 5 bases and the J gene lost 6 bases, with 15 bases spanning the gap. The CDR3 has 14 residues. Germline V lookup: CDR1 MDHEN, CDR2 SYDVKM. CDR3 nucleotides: TGTGCCAGCAGTATGCAGGGGCTAACGGATACGCAGTATTTT. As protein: CASSMQGLTDTQYF.

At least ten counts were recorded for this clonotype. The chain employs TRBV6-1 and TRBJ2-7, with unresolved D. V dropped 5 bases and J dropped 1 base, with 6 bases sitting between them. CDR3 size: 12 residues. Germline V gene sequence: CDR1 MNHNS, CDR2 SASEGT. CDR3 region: CASSQESYEQYV. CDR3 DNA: TGTGCCAGCAGTCAAGAATCCTACGAGCAGTACGTC.

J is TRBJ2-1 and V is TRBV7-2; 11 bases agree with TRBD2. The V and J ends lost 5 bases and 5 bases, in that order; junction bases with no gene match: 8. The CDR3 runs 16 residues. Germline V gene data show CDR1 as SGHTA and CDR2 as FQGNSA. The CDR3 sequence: CASSPPLAGAHNEQFF. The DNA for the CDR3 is TGTGCCAGCAGCCCCCCACTAGCGGGAGCCCACAATGAGCAGTTCTTC.

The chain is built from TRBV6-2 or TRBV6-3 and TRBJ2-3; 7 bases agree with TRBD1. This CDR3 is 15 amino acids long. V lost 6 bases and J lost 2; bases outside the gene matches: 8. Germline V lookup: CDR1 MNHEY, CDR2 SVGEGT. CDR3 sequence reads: CASRGLTGYTDTQYF. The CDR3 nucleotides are TGTGCCAGCAGAGGACTGACAGGGTACACAGATACGCAGTATTTT.

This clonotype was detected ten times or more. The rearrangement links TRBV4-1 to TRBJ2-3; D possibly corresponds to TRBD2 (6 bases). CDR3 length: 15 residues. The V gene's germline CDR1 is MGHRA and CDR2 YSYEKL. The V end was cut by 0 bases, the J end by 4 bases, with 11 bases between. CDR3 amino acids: CASSQEGLRPDTQYF. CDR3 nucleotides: TGCGCCAGCAGCCAAGAGGGACTGAGGCCAGATACGCAGTATTTT.

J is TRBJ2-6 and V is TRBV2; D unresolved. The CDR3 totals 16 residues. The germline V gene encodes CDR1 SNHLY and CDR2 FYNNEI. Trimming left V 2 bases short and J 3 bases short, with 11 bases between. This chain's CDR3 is CASSESVRVGANVLTF. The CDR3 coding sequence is TGTGCCAGCAGTGAATCGGTTAGGGTTGGGGCCAACGTCCTGACTTTC.

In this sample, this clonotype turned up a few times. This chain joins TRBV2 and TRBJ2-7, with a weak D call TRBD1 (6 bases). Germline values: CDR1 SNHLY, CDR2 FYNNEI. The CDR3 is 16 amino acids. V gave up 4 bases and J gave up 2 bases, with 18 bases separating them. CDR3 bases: TGTGCCAGCAGTGGGGACCTACAGGGTTACCCCTACGAGCAGTACTTC. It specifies CASSGDLQGYPYEQYF.

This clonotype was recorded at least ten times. The CDR3 loop is CASSLSGRSYNEQFF. The CDR3 DNA is TGTGCCAGCAGTTTGAGCGGGAGATCCTACAATGAGCAGTTCTTC. This chain joins TRBV7-3 and TRBJ2-1, with 8 bases that match TRBD2. After removal of 6 bases from V and 1 base from J, the junction contained 5 bases not matched to a gene. Germline V gene lookup returns CDR1 SGHTA and CDR2 FQGTGA. This CDR3 is 15 amino acids long.

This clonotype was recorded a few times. The CDR3 protein is CASSTYRNTEAFF. Written as DNA, the CDR3 is TGTGCCAGTAGTACCTACAGGAACACTGAAGCTTTCTTT. The chain carries TRBV19 and TRBJ1-1; D is unclear. The CDR3 runs to 13 residues. From germline, CDR1 is LNHDA and CDR2 SQIVND (reference sequence). The V gene lost 4 bases and the J gene lost 1 base, with 7 bases spanning the gap.

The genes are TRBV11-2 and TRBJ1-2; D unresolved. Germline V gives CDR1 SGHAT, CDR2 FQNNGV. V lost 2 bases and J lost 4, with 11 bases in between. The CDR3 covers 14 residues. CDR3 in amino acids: CASSLNEYSYGYTF. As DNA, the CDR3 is TGTGCCAGCAGCTTAAACGAATATTCCTATGGCTACACCTTC.